Listed below are T cell receptor beta chains from one sample, sequenced in a study of blood T cell repertoires in COVID-19. Sequenced by immunoSEQ multiplex PCR; TCRdb stores in-frame clones only, minus some. The repertoire has some 20,000 clones, roughly 90% of them found once; the top ten carry 15% to 20%. The specimen sequenced was peripheral blood. The receptor set was obtained from a human donor with acute or convalescent COVID-19. The donor label of this sample is uncertain. The CDR3 runs from the conserved cysteine through the conserved F or W. The order of the fields is V gene, D gene, CDR3 length, clone size, CDR3 protein. A D gene is named only where the DNA matches it firmly. Where a row states a size, it is once, few, many or the class of an expanded clone; other rows omit it.

TRBV20-1	NA	14	NA	CSASPPTGFSEQYF
TRBV6-5	TRBD1	15	few	CASSTADRGYSPLHF
TRBV13	TRBD1	14	NA	CASSLPGTGGEQYF
TRBV11-2	NA	16	NA	CASSPRGGATNEKLFF
TRBV7-3	TRBD2	16	NA	CASSPGLGGGQETQYF
TRBV19	TRBD1	14	NA	CASIAGQGEYEQYF
TRBV7-2	NA	15	NA	CASSPGTQLNQPQHF
TRBV5-6	NA	14	NA	CASSSGHRNTEAFF
TRBV29-1	NA	14	NA	CSVARPNYGGEQYF
TRBV7-3	TRBD2	15	NA	CASSSSGLVPDTQYF
TRBV29-1	NA	14	NA	CSVTTTGLDYGYTF
TRBV6-2/TRBV6-3	NA	15	NA	CASSYSGQGRTEAFF
TRBV6-5	NA	14	NA	CASSSTPRSYEQYF
TRBV5-1	TRBD1	15	NA	CASSTSTGGGYGYTF
TRBV7-2	NA	14	NA	CASSLDDNSYEQYF